These 9 T cell receptor beta chains came from one sample sequenced in a study of blood T cell repertoires in COVID-19. Only in-frame clones appear in the TCRdb table, and some are missing; sequencing was by immunoSEQ multiplex PCR. Of fewer than 450,000 clones in the sample, 85% to 90% were seen once. Sequenced: PBMCs or T cells enriched from blood (not recorded which). Every receptor here comes from a woman aged 18-29 years who had recovered from COVID-19.

The chain carries TRBV19 and TRBJ2-7; the D is unclear. This CDR3 has 19 residues. V shed 5 bases and J shed 5 bases, with 31 bases lying between them. Germline lookup yields CDR1 LNHDA and CDR2 SQIVND (reference sequence). The DNA of the CDR3 is TGTGCCAGTAGTCCCCGCGGTTACCTACCCCCATCCCCTCCTGACGAGCAGTACTTC. It codes for CASSPRGYLPPSPPDEQYF.

In its sample, this clone was seen once. This chain connects TRBV3-1 (or the pseudogene TRBV3-2) to TRBJ1-1, with 9 bases aligning to TRBD1. The J segment lost 2 bases and the V segment lost 4 bases, leaving 8 bases of the junction unmatched. The V gene's germline CDR1 is LGHDT and CDR2 YNNKEL (reference sequence). The CDR3 is 16 residues long. This CDR3 is CASSPVRDRVNTEAFF. The DNA of the CDR3 is TGTGCCAGCAGCCCGGTCCGGGACAGGGTAAACACTGAAGCTTTCTTT.

V and J are TRBV27 and TRBJ1-5; weak D call: TRBD1 (6 bases). Trimming pared 2 bases from V and 3 bases from J, leaving 20 bases between. Germline V gives CDR1 MNHEY, CDR2 SMNVEV (reference sequence). The CDR3 sequence is 18 residues long. CDR3 nucleotides: TGTGCCAGCAGTTTAACAGCGGGGGGCCAGGGAATCAATCAGCCCCAGCATTTT. It codes for CASSLTAGGQGINQPQHF.

This chain connects TRBV4-1 to TRBJ2-4; the D is unclear. Germline lookup yields CDR1 MGHRA and CDR2 YSYEKL. The CDR3 spans 14 residues. Trimming took 0 bases from V and 7 from J, leaving 10 bases between them. In nucleotides, the CDR3 is TGCGCCAGCAGCCAAGATCCCCCCCCGAACATTCAGTACTTC. Translated, it gives CASSQDPPPNIQYF.

The J gene is TRBJ1-2, the V gene TRBV11-2; D unresolved. Germline CDR1 is SGHAT and CDR2 is FQNNGV. Deletions cut 2 bases from V and 3 bases from J, with 10 bases between. The CDR3 spans 14 residues. CDR3 amino acids: CASSLNPGDYGYTF. CDR3 DNA: TGTGCCAGCAGCTTAAATCCCGGGGACTATGGCTACACCTTC.

This clone was seen more than once but under ten times. The chain employs TRBV2 and TRBJ1-5, with D possibly being TRBD1 (6 bases). CDR1 SNHLY and CDR2 FYNNEI come from the germline V gene. The V and J ends lost 8 bases and 5 bases respectively, with 13 bases between them. CDR3 length: 13 residues. CDR3 residues: CASRRDKDQPQHF. In DNA, the CDR3 is TGTGCCAGCCGCCGGGACAAGGATCAGCCCCAGCATTTT.

Note on this clone: Different DNA sequences within this sample yield the same CDR3. The chain has TRBV9 and TRBJ2-5, with 7 bases fitting TRBD2. With 2 bases clipped from V and 2 bases from J, the junction kept 9 bases outside the gene matches. CDR3 length equals 16 residues. CDR1 is SGDLS, CDR2 YYNGEE, per germline. As DNA, the CDR3 is TGTGCCAGCAGCGTGTCCGGGGGGTCCTTACAAGAGACCCAGTACTTC. As protein: CASSVSGGSLQETQYF. Combining the CDR3 with reference TRBV9 and TRBJ2-5 gives the whole variable domain DSGVTQTPKHLITATGQRVTLRCSPRSGDLSVYWYQQSLDQGLQFLIQYYNGEERAKGNILERFSAQQFPDLHSELNLSSLELGDSALYFCASSVSGGSLQETQYFGPGTRLLVL.

The CDR3 DNA reads as TGTGCCAGTAGTATAACCAGGGGGAAAGTGAACACTGAAGCTTTCTTT. It codes for CASSITRGKVNTEAFF. The gene calls are TRBV19 and TRBJ1-1; 7 nucleotides agree with TRBD1. The CDR3 is made up of 16 amino acids. From germline, CDR1 is LNHDA and CDR2 SQIVND (reference sequence). V lost 2 bases and J lost 0; bases outside the gene matches: 6.

The chain has TRBV7-3 and TRBJ2-1; 8 bases map to TRBD2. The CDR3 runs to 17 residues. V lost 5 bases to trimming and J lost 4 bases; unmatched junction nucleotides: 13. Germline assignment: CDR1 SGHTA and CDR2 FQGTGA. The CDR3 protein is CASSPGPSSGVYNEQFF. CDR3 DNA sequence: TGTGCCAGCAGCCCGGGTCCTAGTAGCGGGGTATACAATGAGCAGTTCTTC.